The 16 T cell receptor beta chains listed next were all sequenced from one sample in a study of T cells in Graves' hyperthyroidism and ophthalmopathy. RNA transcripts served as the template for amplifying TCR beta CDR3 regions. The primer set for the first-round RT-PCR of the TCR CDR3 was HTBI. TCRdb processed the multiplex PCR reads anew with MiXCR; each CDR3 protein has one entry. The sample lists about 640,000 distinct CDR3 sequences; around 20% were seen once. The sequencing sample was made of blood. The receptors shown here come from a man younger than 45 with Graves' ophthalmopathy.

There are many counts of this clonotype. CDR3 bases: TGTGCCAGCCGGATGGGGACCGGGCAGAGTCAGCCCCAGCATTTT. This sequence encodes CASRMGTGQSQPQHF. This chain links TRBV28 with TRBJ1-5; weak D call: TRBD1 (5 bases). This CDR3 has 15 residues. Germline loops: CDR1 MDHEN, CDR2 SYDVKM. The ends were cut back, 8 bases at V and 6 bases at J, with 20 bases in the middle. Complete variable domain (other parts from reference TRBV28 and TRBJ1-5): DVKVTQSSRYLVKRTGEKVFLECVQDMDHENMFWYRQDPGLGLRLIYFSYDVKMKEKGDIPEGYSVSREKKERFSLILESASTNQTSMYLCASRMGTGQSQPQHFGDGTRLSIL.

The chain recombines TRBV5-1 with TRBJ2-7, with D possibly TRBD2 on 5 matching bases. The CDR3 sequence is 14 residues long. V lost 3 bases and J lost 7, with 17 bases in between. The V gene's germline CDR1 is SGHRS and CDR2 YFSETQ. CDR3 sequence (DNA): TGCGCCAGCAGCTCGAGGGCGCTGACGGGAGAGCAGTACTTC. Translated, it gives CASSSRALTGEQYF. Variable domain in full (rest from reference TRBV5-1 and TRBJ2-7): KAGVTQTPRYLIKTRGQQVTLSCSPISGHRSVSWYQQTPGQGLQFLFEYFSETQRNKGNFPGRFSGRQFSNSRSEMNVSTLELGDSALYLCASSSRALTGEQYFGPGTRLTVT.

The CDR3 DNA reads as TGTGCCAGCAGTGCGGACAGGAGGAACACTGAAGCTTTCTTT. Its translation is CASSADRRNTEAFF. V gene TRBV25-1 combines with J gene TRBJ1-1; the match to TRBD1 covers 7 bases. Germline CDR1 and CDR2: MGHDK and SYGVNS. This CDR3 is 14 amino acids long. Trimming at V came to 4 bases and at J to 1 base, leaving 3 bases not matched to a gene.

This clonotype has a count of ten or more. This chain links TRBV30 with TRBJ1-1; the match to TRBD1 covers 11 bases. Per germline, CDR1 GTSNPN and CDR2 SVGIG (reference sequence). This CDR3 is built from 14 residues. Trimming took 4 bases from V and 10 from J; bases not matched to a gene: 11. CDR3 protein: CAWTPGTGGSVAFF. CDR3 nucleotide sequence: TGTGCCTGGACCCCAGGGACAGGGGGTTCGGTAGCTTTCTTT.

This clonotype was seen just once. The junction departs from germline at one end; a sequencing error may be responsible. CDR3 loop: CASSTGQLANDQFF. DNA of the CDR3: TGTGCCAGTAGCACAGGACAGTTAGCCAATGATCAGTTCTTC. J is TRBJ2-1 and V is TRBV19, with D perhaps matching TRBD1 (6 bases). This CDR3 is 14 amino acids long. CDR1 and CDR2 (germline): LNHDA, SQIVND (reference sequence).

CDR3 coding DNA: TGTGCCAGCGTTTGGGCGGGCGAGCAGTACTTC. The encoded protein is CASVWAGEQYF. The chain joins TRBV6-5 to TRBJ2-7; perhaps TRBD2 as D (5 bases). The CDR3 totals 11 residues. Between the trimmed V and J ends, which lost 8 bases and 6 bases, there was a span of 11 bases. CDR1 and CDR2 from the germline V gene are MNHEY and SVGAGI.

The chain recombines TRBV6-1 with TRBJ2-2; possible D gene TRBD2, 6 bases. V was trimmed by 2 bases and J by 7 bases, leaving 14 bases between them. Germline CDR1 reads MNHNS; CDR2 reads SASEGT. CDR3 length: 15 amino acids. DNA of the CDR3: TGTGCCAGCAGTGAACGGGCTAGCGATTACGGGGAGCTGTTTTTT. It translates to CASSERASDYGELFF.

The genes are TRBV7-2 and TRBJ2-1; no firm D call. From germline, CDR1 is SGHTA and CDR2 FQGNSA. This CDR3 is built from 15 residues. Trimming removed 2 bases from V and 6 bases from J, with 14 bases in between. CDR3 DNA sequence: TGTGCCAGCAGCTTACCCGGCATAGTTGCCAATGAGCAGTTCTTC. Its protein product is CASSLPGIVANEQFF.

The chain carries TRBV19 and TRBJ2-4, with D tentatively TRBD1 (6 bases). The CDR3 loop spans 15 amino acids. The V end was cut by 3 bases, the J end by 2 bases, with 11 bases between. Germline CDR1 reads LNHDA; CDR2 reads SQIVND (reference sequence). The CDR3 DNA sequence: TGTGCCAGTAGTATGGGGGCTTTTACCAAAAACATTCAGTACTTC. Amino acids: CASSMGAFTKNIQYF.

The chain joins TRBV4-1 to TRBJ2-1, with 8 bases fitting TRBD2. This CDR3 is built from 15 residues. The V and J ends lost 0 bases and 6 bases, in that order; junction bases with no gene match: 4. Germline values: CDR1 MGHRA, CDR2 YSYEKL. The CDR3 DNA sequence: TGCGCCAGCAGCCAAGATCCAGCGGGAGCCAATGAGCAGTTCTTC. Translation gives CASSQDPAGANEQFF.

This clonotype showed up just a few times. V gene TRBV15 combines with J gene TRBJ1-4, with 11 bases lining up with TRBD1. This CDR3 comprises 19 residues. V trimming: 0 bases; J trimming: 5 bases; junction bases outside the gene matches: 11. From germline, CDR1 is LNHNV and CDR2 YYDKDF (reference sequence). CDR3 amino acids: CATSRDGTGGERINEKLFF. The DNA for the CDR3 is TGTGCCACCAGCAGAGATGGGACAGGGGGTGAACGTATCAATGAAAAACTGTTTTTT.

The chain links TRBV27 to TRBJ2-1; unclear D gene. Germline loops: CDR1 MNHEY, CDR2 SMNVEV (reference sequence). CDR3 size: 14 residues. Trimming left V 3 bases short and J 5 bases short, with 11 bases between. CDR3 bases: TGTGCCAGCAGTTTCTTTTCCGACGACAATGAGCAGTTCTTC. Residues: CASSFFSDDNEQFF.

This clonotype came up many times. V usage is TRBV6-2 or TRBV6-3 and J usage is TRBJ2-3; D uncertain. V was trimmed by 1 base and J by 6 bases, leaving 8 bases between them. CDR3 length equals 13 residues. The V gene's germline CDR1 is MNHEY and CDR2 SVGEGT. The CDR3, as DNA: TGTGCCAGCAGTTACTACCGCTCCGATACGCAGTATTTT. It specifies CASSYYRSDTQYF.

This clonotype was picked up a small number of times. V and J are TRBV6-4 and TRBJ1-2; the D is unclear. The germline gives CDR1 MRHNA, CDR2 SNTAGT. The CDR3 runs to 13 residues. V was cut by 2 bases and J by 7 bases, with 11 bases left in between. DNA for the CDR3: TGTGCCAGCAGTGACGGTAGTCTGAGTGGCTACACCTTC. Protein sequence: CASSDGSLSGYTF.

This clonotype came up many times. J is TRBJ2-3 and V is TRBV11-1; no reliable D call. CDR3 length: 15 amino acids. From germline, CDR1 is SGHAT and CDR2 FQDESV (reference sequence). Trimming left V 3 bases short and J 2 bases short, with 12 bases between. The chain's CDR3 is CASSLRSLNTDTQYF. Written as DNA, the CDR3 is TGTGCCAGCAGCTTGCGTTCCTTGAACACAGATACGCAGTATTTT.

This chain links TRBV28 with TRBJ1-3; perhaps TRBD1 as D (6 bases). V was shortened by 5 bases and J by 2 bases, with 13 bases between the two germline ends. Germline lookup yields CDR1 MDHEN and CDR2 SYDVKM. This CDR3 has 15 residues. CDR3: CASSPYRVAGNTIYF. In nucleotides, the CDR3 is TGTGCCAGCAGTCCCTACAGGGTAGCTGGAAACACCATATATTTT. Looking up the rest from reference TRBV28 and TRBJ1-3 gives the full variable domain: DVKVTQSSRYLVKRTGEKVFLECVQDMDHENMFWYRQDPGLGLRLIYFSYDVKMKEKGDIPEGYSVSREKKERFSLILESASTNQTSMYLCASSPYRVAGNTIYFGEGSWLTVV.